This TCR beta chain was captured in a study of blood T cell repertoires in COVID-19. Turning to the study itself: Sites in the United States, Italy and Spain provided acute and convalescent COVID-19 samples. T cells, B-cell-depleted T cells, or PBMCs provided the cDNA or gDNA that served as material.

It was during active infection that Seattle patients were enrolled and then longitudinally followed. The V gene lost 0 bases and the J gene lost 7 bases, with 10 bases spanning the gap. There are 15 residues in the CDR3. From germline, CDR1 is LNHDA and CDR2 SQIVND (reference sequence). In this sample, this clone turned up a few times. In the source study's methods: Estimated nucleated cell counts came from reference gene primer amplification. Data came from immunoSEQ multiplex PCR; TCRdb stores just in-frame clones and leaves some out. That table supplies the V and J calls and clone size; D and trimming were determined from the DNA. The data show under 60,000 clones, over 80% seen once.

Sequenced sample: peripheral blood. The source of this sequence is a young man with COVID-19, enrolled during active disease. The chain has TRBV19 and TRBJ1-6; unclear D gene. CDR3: CASSIDLQTNSPLHF. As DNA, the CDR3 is TGTGCCAGTAGTATAGATCTACAGACCAATTCACCCCTCCACTTT.